Following are 3 T cell receptor beta chains from one sample sequenced in a study of response to subunit inactivated influenza vaccine. TCRdb recomputed calls from the RT-PCR reads with MiXCR, one row per CDR3 protein. Of hundreds of thousands of distinct CDR3 sequences in the sample, about 12% were seen once. The specimen was PBMCs from blood, collected on the day of vaccination. These TCRs come from a man between 50 and 59 years old who received an inactivated influenza vaccine.

The chain couples TRBV23-1 to TRBJ2-1, with 12 nucleotides matching TRBD1. TRBV23-1 is identified as an open reading frame with a role that is uncertain. V dropped 1 base and J dropped 4; count of bases not matched to a gene: 5. This CDR3 region has 17 residues. The CDR3, as DNA: TGCGCCAGCAGTCAATTCCGGGACAGGGGGCTGTACAATGAGCAGTTCTTC. This codes for CASSQFRDRGLYNEQFF.

This clonotype was counted many times. The chain joins TRBV29-1 to TRBJ2-1; D perhaps matches TRBD1 (6 bases). V lost 7 bases and J lost 6, with 10 bases in between. Germline CDR1 is SQVTM and CDR2 is ANQGSEA. This CDR3 has 11 amino acids. The CDR3, as DNA: TGCAGCGACCTACAGGGCAATGAGCAGTTCTTC. This sequence encodes CSDLQGNEQFF.

The rearrangement joins TRBV7-2 to TRBJ2-1; TRBD1 matches at 7 bases. CDR1 and CDR2 (germline): SGHTA, FQGNSA. The junction had 10 bases not matched to a gene; V was cut back by 4 bases and J by 4 bases. The CDR3 is made up of 16 amino acids. CDR3 residues: CASSSGQSQVYNEQFF. CDR3 sequence (DNA): TGTGCCAGCAGCTCGGGACAGAGTCAAGTTTACAATGAGCAGTTCTTC.